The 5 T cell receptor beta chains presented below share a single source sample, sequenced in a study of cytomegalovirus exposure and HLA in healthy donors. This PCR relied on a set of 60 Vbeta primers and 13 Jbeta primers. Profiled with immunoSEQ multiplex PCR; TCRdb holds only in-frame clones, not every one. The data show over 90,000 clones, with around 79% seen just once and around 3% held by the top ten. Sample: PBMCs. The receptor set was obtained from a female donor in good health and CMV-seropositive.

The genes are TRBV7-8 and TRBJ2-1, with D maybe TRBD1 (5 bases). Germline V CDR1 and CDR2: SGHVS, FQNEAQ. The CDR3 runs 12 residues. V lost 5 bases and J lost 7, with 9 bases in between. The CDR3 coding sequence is TGTGCCAGCAGCCCCCAGGGAAATGAGCAGTTCTTC. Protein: CASSPQGNEQFF.

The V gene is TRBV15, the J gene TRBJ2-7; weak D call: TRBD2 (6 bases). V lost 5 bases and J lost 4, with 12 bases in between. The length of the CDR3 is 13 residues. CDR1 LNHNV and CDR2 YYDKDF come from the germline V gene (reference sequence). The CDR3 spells CATSRARGYEQYF. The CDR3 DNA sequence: TGTGCCACCAGCCGGGCTCGGGGGTACGAGCAGTACTTC. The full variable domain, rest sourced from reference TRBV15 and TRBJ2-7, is DAMVIQNPRYQVTQFGKPVTLSCSQTLNHNVMYWYQQKSSQAPKLLFHYYDKDFNNEADTPDNFQSRRPNTSFCFLDIRSPGLGDTAMYLCATSRARGYEQYFGPGTRLTVT.

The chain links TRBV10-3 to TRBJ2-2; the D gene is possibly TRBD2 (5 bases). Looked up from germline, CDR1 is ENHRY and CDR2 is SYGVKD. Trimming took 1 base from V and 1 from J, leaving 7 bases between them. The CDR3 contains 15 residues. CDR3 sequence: CAISELGLNTGELFF. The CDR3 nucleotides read TGTGCCATCAGTGAGTTAGGACTGAACACCGGGGAGCTGTTTTTT.

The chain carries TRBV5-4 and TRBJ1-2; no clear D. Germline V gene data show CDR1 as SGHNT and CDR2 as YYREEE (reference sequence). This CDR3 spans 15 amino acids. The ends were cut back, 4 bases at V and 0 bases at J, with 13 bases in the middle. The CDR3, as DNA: TGTGCCAGCAGCCGCAGTTTGGCTTCTAACTATGGCTACACCTTC. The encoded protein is CASSRSLASNYGYTF.

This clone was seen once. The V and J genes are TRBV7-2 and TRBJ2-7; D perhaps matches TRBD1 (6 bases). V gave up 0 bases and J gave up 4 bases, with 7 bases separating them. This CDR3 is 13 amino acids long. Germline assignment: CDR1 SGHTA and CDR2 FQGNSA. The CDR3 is CASSLATGYEQYF. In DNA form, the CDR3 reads TGTGCCAGCAGCTTAGCCACAGGGTACGAGCAGTACTTC.